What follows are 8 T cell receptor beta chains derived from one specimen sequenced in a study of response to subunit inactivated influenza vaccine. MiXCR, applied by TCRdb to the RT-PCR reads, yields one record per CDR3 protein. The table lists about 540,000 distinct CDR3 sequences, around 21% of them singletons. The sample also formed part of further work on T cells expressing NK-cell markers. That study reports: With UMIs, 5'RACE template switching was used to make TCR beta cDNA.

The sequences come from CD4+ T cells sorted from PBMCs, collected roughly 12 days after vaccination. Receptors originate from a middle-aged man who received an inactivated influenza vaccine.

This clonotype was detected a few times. CDR3 region: CASSQERLISGANVLTF. CDR3 bases: TGTGCCAGCAGCCAAGAGAGGCTCATCTCTGGGGCCAACGTCCTGACTTTC. The V and J genes are TRBV14 and TRBJ2-6; unclear D gene. The CDR3 has 17 residues. The germline V and J ends were trimmed by 0 bases and 0 bases, with 9 bases remaining between them. Germline CDR1 is SGHDN and CDR2 is FVKESK. Full variable domain (outside the CDR3, taken from reference TRBV14 and TRBJ2-6): EAGVTQFPSHSVIEKGQTVTLRCDPISGHDNLYWYRRVMGKEIKFLLHFVKESKQDESGMPNNRFLAERTGGTYSTLKVQPAELEDSGVYFCASSQERLISGANVLTFGAGSRLTVL.

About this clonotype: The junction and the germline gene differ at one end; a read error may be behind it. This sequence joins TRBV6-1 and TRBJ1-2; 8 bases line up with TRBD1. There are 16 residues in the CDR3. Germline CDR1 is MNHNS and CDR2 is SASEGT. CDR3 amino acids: CASRRGRGLQNYGYTF. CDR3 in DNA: TGTGCTAGCAGACGGGGCAGGGGGCTCCAAAACTATGGCTACACCTTC.

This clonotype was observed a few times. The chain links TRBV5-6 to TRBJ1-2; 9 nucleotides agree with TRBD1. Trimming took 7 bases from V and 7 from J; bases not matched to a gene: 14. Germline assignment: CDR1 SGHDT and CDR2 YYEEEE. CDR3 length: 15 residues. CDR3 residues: CASRKDYRGRGGYTF. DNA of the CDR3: TGTGCCAGCCGTAAAGACTACAGGGGGCGCGGTGGCTACACCTTC. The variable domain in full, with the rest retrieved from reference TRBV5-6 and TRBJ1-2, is DAGVTQSPTHLIKTRGQQVTLRCSPKSGHDTVSWYQQALGQGPQFIFQYYEEEERQRGNFPDRFSGHQFPNYSSELNVNALLLGDSALYLCASRKDYRGRGGYTFGSGTRLTVV.

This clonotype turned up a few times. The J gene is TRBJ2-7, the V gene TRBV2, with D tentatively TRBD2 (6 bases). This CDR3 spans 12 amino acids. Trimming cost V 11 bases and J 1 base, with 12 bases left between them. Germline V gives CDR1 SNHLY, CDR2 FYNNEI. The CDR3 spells CAGGSQSYEQYF. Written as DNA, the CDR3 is TGTGCCGGGGGGAGCCAGTCCTACGAGCAGTACTTC.

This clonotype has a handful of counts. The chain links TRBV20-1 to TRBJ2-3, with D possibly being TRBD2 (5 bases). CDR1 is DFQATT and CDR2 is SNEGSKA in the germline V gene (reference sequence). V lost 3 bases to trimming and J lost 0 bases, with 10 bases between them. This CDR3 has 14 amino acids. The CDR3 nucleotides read TGCAGTGCTAGTGTAGCGACCAGCACAGATACGCAGTATTTT. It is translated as CSASVATSTDTQYF.

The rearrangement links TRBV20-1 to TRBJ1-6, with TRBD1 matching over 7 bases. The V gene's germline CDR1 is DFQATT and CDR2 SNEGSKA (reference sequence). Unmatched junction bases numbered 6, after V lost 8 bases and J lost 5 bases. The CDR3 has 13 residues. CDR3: CSPRTGHNSPLHF. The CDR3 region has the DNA TGCAGTCCAAGGACAGGCCATAATTCACCCCTCCACTTT.

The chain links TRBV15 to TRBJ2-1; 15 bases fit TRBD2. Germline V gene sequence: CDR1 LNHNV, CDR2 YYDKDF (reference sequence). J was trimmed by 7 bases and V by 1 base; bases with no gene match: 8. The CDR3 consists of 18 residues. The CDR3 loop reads CATSRARTSGRGSNEQFF. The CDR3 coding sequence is TGTGCCACCAGCAGAGCTAGGACTAGCGGGAGGGGGTCGAATGAGCAGTTCTTC.

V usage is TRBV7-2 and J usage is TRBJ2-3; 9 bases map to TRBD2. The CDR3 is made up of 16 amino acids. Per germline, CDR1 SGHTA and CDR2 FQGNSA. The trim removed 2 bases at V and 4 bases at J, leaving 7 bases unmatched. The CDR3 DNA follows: TGTGCCAGCAGCTTAAATCCTAGCGGGATTTCAGATACGCAGTATTTT. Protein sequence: CASSLNPSGISDTQYF.